The 26 T cell receptor beta chains presented below share a single source sample, sequenced in a study of multiple sclerosis patients with progressive multifocal leukoencephalopathy. Method: immunoSEQ multiplex PCR; TCRdb's copy keeps in-frame clones and lacks some. The table has roughly 28,000 clones, 88% seen once. As to time point: before natalizumab initiation. The sequenced material came from PBMCs. These receptors were obtained from a human donor with multiple sclerosis.

The genes are TRBV25-1 and TRBJ2-1; D call uncertain. Germline CDR1 reads MGHDK; CDR2 reads SYGVNS. This CDR3 contains 11 residues. Trimming shortened V by 4 bases and J by 5 bases, and 3 bases separated the two germline ends. CDR3 residues: CASSGNNEQFF. The CDR3 bases are TGTGCCAGCAGTGGAAACAATGAGCAGTTCTTC.

The rearrangement uses TRBV6-1 and TRBJ1-5; 7 bases map to TRBD1. V lost 5 bases, J lost 2 bases, and 6 bases stayed unmatched. The CDR3 totals 15 residues. Per germline, CDR1 MNHNS and CDR2 SASEGT. CDR3 sequence: CASSTLQGRNQPQHF. Here the CDR3 DNA reads TGTGCCAGCAGTACGTTACAGGGGCGCAATCAGCCCCAGCATTTT.

V is TRBV28 and J is TRBJ1-1; D not certain. CDR3 size: 11 residues. In germline, CDR1 is MDHEN, CDR2 SYDVKM. The V end was cut by 4 bases, the J end by 10 bases, with 10 bases between. The CDR3 loop is CASSSIEGAFF. CDR3 DNA: TGTGCCAGCAGTTCCATAGAAGGAGCTTTCTTT.

This clone was seen more than once but under ten times. The chain combines TRBV4-2 with TRBJ2-3, with no clear D. The germline V gene encodes CDR1 LGHNA and CDR2 YNFKEQ. The germline V and J ends were trimmed by 0 bases and 12 bases, with 19 bases remaining between them. The CDR3 loop spans 15 amino acids. CDR3 region: CASSQEQEVPSNQYF. DNA for the CDR3: TGTGCCAGCAGCCAAGAGCAAGAGGTCCCGTCTAACCAGTATTTT.

V is TRBV2 and J is TRBJ2-3, with TRBD1 matching over 7 bases. Trimming at V came to 5 bases and at J to 5 bases, leaving 16 bases not matched to a gene. CDR3 length equals 17 residues. The germline V gene has CDR1 SNHLY and CDR2 FYNNEI. The CDR3 spells CASSFQTGAQVQDTQYF. As DNA, the CDR3 is TGTGCCAGCAGTTTCCAAACAGGGGCCCAGGTACAAGATACGCAGTATTTT.

This clone was recorded only once. The V call is TRBV12-1, the J call TRBJ1-2. TRBV12-1 is given as a pseudogene. The CDR3 runs 10 residues. CDR3: CASNRGGYTF. The CDR3 nucleotides read TGTGCCAGCAACCGGGGGGGCTACACCTTC.

The rearrangement uses TRBV15 and TRBJ2-7; 7 bases match TRBD1. This CDR3 contains 15 residues. Germline V gene data show CDR1 as LNHNV and CDR2 as YYDKDF (reference sequence). The V and J ends lost 2 bases and 2 bases, in that order; junction bases with no gene match: 6. In nucleotides, the CDR3 is TGTGCCACCAGCAGAACCCCGGGACAGCCCTACGAGCAGTACTTC. This translates into CATSRTPGQPYEQYF.

The rearrangement links TRBV5-6 to TRBJ2-7; D is undetermined. Germline loops: CDR1 SGHDT, CDR2 YYEEEE. The germline V and J ends were trimmed by 6 bases and 4 bases, with 14 bases remaining between them. The CDR3 length is 13 residues. The CDR3 nucleotides read TGTGCCAGCACCCGGCTTGGGTTGTACGAGCAGTACTTC. This sequence encodes CASTRLGLYEQYF.

The chain has TRBV27 and TRBJ2-1; 13 bases line up with TRBD2. The ends lost 6 bases at V and 4 bases at J; junction bases unmatched: 3. Per germline, CDR1 MNHEY and CDR2 SMNVEV (reference sequence). CDR3 size: 15 residues. CDR3 in amino acids: CASSRLAGGYNEQFF. The CDR3 DNA sequence: TGTGCCAGCAGCCGACTAGCGGGGGGTTACAATGAGCAGTTCTTC.

The chain employs TRBV27 and TRBJ2-5, with D perhaps given as TRBD1 or TRBD2 (6 bases each). The CDR3 has 17 residues. Trimming stripped 8 bases from V and 1 base from J, with 23 bases between. Germline V CDR1 and CDR2: MNHEY, SMNVEV (reference sequence). This chain's CDR3 is CASSRGPLYRRQETQYF. In nucleotides, the CDR3 is TGTGCCAGCTCCCGGGGGCCTTTATACCGACGCCAAGAGACCCAGTACTTC.

This CDR3 reads CASSPLAGDSYNEQFF. The CDR3 nucleotides are TGTGCCAGCAGCCCGCTAGCGGGGGACTCCTACAATGAGCAGTTCTTC. V and J are TRBV7-9 and TRBJ2-1; 10 positions agree with TRBD2. The J segment lost 0 bases and the V segment lost 5 bases, leaving 4 bases of the junction unmatched. Germline assignment: CDR1 SEHNR and CDR2 FQNEAQ (reference sequence). This CDR3 spans 16 amino acids.

This clone was observed a single time. The V gene is TRBV15, the J gene TRBJ2-6, with D unresolved. Germline-derived CDR1 and CDR2 are LNHNV and YYDKDF (reference sequence). CDR3 length equals 18 residues. The V and J ends lost 0 bases and 4 bases respectively, with 16 bases between them. CDR3 nucleotide sequence: TGTGCCACCAGCAGAGATATTATAGGTTGGTCCGGGGCCAACGTCCTGACTTTC. This gives the protein CATSRDIIGWSGANVLTF.

The V call is TRBV6-5, the J call TRBJ1-5; weak D call: TRBD1 (6 bases). The CDR3 covers 15 residues. V gave up 5 bases and J gave up 2 bases, with 13 bases separating them. Per the germline V gene, CDR1 is MNHEY and CDR2 is SVGAGI. The CDR3 loop is CASSPRGAGNQPQHF. In DNA, the CDR3 is TGTGCCAGCAGTCCCAGGGGCGCGGGCAATCAGCCCCAGCATTTT.

This chain joins TRBV5-3 and TRBJ2-1; D not resolved. TRBV5-3 is treated as an ORF (open reading frame) with a function not yet certain. This CDR3 spans 16 amino acids. V lost 4 bases and J 10 bases, leaving 24 bases between the germline ends. The CDR3 DNA reads as TGTGCCAGAAGCGAGCCCCGCAAGGACGGAGATGAGGAGCAGTTCTTC. It is translated as CARSEPRKDGDEEQFF.

This chain links TRBV29-1 with TRBJ1-2, with 12 bases lining up with TRBD1. In germline, CDR1 is SQVTM, CDR2 ANQGSEA. Trimming cost V 1 base and J 8 bases; bases outside gene matches: 8. The CDR3 loop spans 15 amino acids. The CDR3 sequence: CSVEGDRGPLWGYTF. The CDR3 bases are TGCAGCGTTGAAGGGGACAGGGGGCCCCTCTGGGGCTACACCTTC.

The rearrangement uses TRBV19 and TRBJ1-2; 7 bases fit TRBD1. This CDR3 is built from 15 residues. Unmatched junction bases numbered 12, after V lost 5 bases and J lost 6 bases. Germline CDR1 and CDR2: LNHDA and SQIVND (reference sequence). The CDR3 sequence: CASSAPGGRSDGYTF. The CDR3 DNA reads as TGTGCCAGTAGTGCCCCAGGGGGTAGAAGTGATGGCTACACCTTC. Based on the CDR3 plus reference TRBV19 and TRBJ1-2, the full variable domain is DGGITQSPKYLFRKEGQNVTLSCEQNLNHDAMYWYRQDPGQGLRLIYYSQIVNDFQKGDIAEGYSVSREKKESFPLTVTSAQKNPTAFYLCASSAPGGRSDGYTFGSGTRLTVV.

The chain couples TRBV9 to TRBJ2-7, with D tentatively TRBD1 (5 bases). Germline CDR1 reads SGDLS; CDR2 reads YYNGEE. V gave up 0 bases and J gave up 6 bases, with 16 bases separating them. This CDR3 is built from 15 residues. The chain's CDR3 is CASSVGTRQGSEQYF. The CDR3 DNA sequence: TGTGCCAGCAGCGTAGGGACACGCCAGGGCAGCGAGCAGTACTTC.

The chain recombines TRBV27 with TRBJ2-5; D is uncertain. The V gene lost 2 bases and the J gene lost 8 bases, with 6 bases spanning the gap. CDR3 length: 11 residues. CDR1 and CDR2 from the germline V gene are MNHEY and SMNVEV (reference sequence). CDR3 DNA sequence: TGTGCCAGCAGTTTAGGCACCACCCAGTACTTC. Its protein product is CASSLGTTQYF.

The chain has TRBV7-9 and TRBJ1-6; TRBD1 agrees at 8 bases. Germline V CDR1 and CDR2: SEHNR, FQNEAQ (reference sequence). This CDR3 comprises 14 residues. The V gene end was trimmed by 6 bases and the J gene end by 7 bases; junction bases not matched to a gene: 5. Written as DNA, the CDR3 is TGTGCCAGCAGGGGGACAGGTACAAATTCACCCCTCCACTTT. It translates to CASRGTGTNSPLHF.

This clone has only one observation. The chain employs TRBV4-2 and TRBJ1-4; TRBD1 is a possible D gene (5 bases). V shed 4 bases and J shed 3 bases, with 15 bases lying between them. CDR3 size: 16 residues. Germline CDR1 and CDR2: LGHNA and YNFKEQ. CDR3 DNA sequence: TGTGCCAGCAGCCGGGGGGAGGGGCTGCCTAATGAAAAACTGTTTTTT. Protein product: CASSRGEGLPNEKLFF.

V is TRBV29-1 and J is TRBJ2-3; 8 positions match TRBD2. This CDR3 has 16 amino acids. With 5 bases clipped from V and 5 bases from J, the junction kept 15 bases outside the gene matches. Germline V gives CDR1 SQVTM, CDR2 ANQGSEA. The CDR3 DNA sequence: TGCAGCGTTCTCTCCGGACTAGCCCCTTCCTTAGATACGCAGTATTTT. Its protein is CSVLSGLAPSLDTQYF.

The V gene is TRBV4-1, the J gene TRBJ1-4; 7 bases align to TRBD1. The CDR3 totals 15 residues. V gave up 1 base and J gave up 6 bases; unmatched junction bases: 5. The germline gives CDR1 MGHRA, CDR2 YSYEKL. CDR3 residues: CASSQVDRIDEKLFF. The DNA for the CDR3 is TGCGCCAGCAGCCAAGTGGACAGGATTGATGAAAAACTGTTTTTT.

The rearrangement links TRBV28 to TRBJ2-1; TRBD1 aligns across 8 bases. Germline V gene data show CDR1 as MDHEN and CDR2 as SYDVKM. V trimming: 6 bases; J trimming: 10 bases; junction bases outside the gene matches: 11. The CDR3 is 14 residues long. This CDR3 reads CASRVGQGTEEQFF. The CDR3 nucleotides read TGTGCCAGCAGGGTAGGACAGGGCACGGAAGAGCAGTTCTTC.

J is TRBJ1-1 and V is TRBV9, with TRBD1 as a possible D gene (5 bases). Trimming took off 3 bases at V and 0 bases at J, with 12 bases between the two ends. The germline gives CDR1 SGDLS, CDR2 YYNGEE. The CDR3 covers 15 residues. CDR3 coding DNA: TGTGCCAGCAGCGCCGGGGGGGTCATGAACACTGAAGCTTTCTTT. It is translated as CASSAGGVMNTEAFF.

The gene calls are TRBV18 and TRBJ1-1; D call uncertain. Germline V CDR1 and CDR2: KGHSH, LQKENI. Trimming removed 3 bases at V and 3 bases at J, with 14 bases between. The length of the CDR3 is 15 residues. CDR3 bases: TGTGCCAGCTCACCGCTCCTTCTGGAGGACACTGAAGCTTTCTTT. Protein sequence: CASSPLLLEDTEAFF.

This sequence joins TRBV29-1 and TRBJ2-7, with 8 positions matching TRBD1. This CDR3 contains 15 residues. The trim removed 0 bases at V and 4 bases at J, leaving 8 bases unmatched. Germline CDR1 and CDR2: SQVTM and ANQGSEA. For the CDR3, the DNA is TGCAGCGTTGAAGATCTGGGGCAGGGGGCATACGAGCAGTACTTC. The encoded protein is CSVEDLGQGAYEQYF.